One TCR beta chain is described in this entry. This entry comes from a study of blood T cell repertoires in COVID-19. Study background: Researchers got acute and convalescent COVID-19 samples from the United States, Italy and Spain.

V lost 7 bases and J 4 bases, leaving 13 bases between the germline ends. Per germline, CDR1 MNHEY and CDR2 SVGAGI. The CDR3 is 13 residues long. Under the authors' procedure: Reference gene primer amplification gave estimated nucleated cell counts. Clones were sequenced by immunoSEQ multiplex PCR, and TCRdb holds only the in-frame ones, with some missing. V and J calls and clone size are those listed in that table; D and trimming were worked out from the DNA. The sample contains fewer than 300,000 clones, about 91% of which appear only once. The receptor was isolated from a person under 35 with COVID-19, enrolled during active disease. The sequenced sample was peripheral blood. The chain couples TRBV6-5 to TRBJ1-1; D not resolved. In nucleotides, the CDR3 is TGTGCCAGCACCCTGGAGTGGAGCACTGAAGCTTTCTTT. As protein: CASTLEWSTEAFF.